This is a list of T cell receptor beta chains from one sample in a study of OX40 agonist ivuxolimab in advanced cancers. Method: immunoSEQ multiplex PCR; TCRdb's copy keeps in-frame clones and lacks some. The table has 55,000 to 70,000 clones, 84% seen once; the top ten hold around 2.1%. Material: CD4+ or CD8+ T cells sorted from blood, obtained in a trial of the OX40 agonist ivuxolimab. The receptors come from an adult with an advanced solid tumor such as melanoma, head and neck, liver or kidney cancer. Each CDR3 is given with its conserved first and last residue. Each record gives: D gene, clone size, V gene, J gene, CDR3 protein, CDR3 DNA. The D gene is left open where the match is weak. Rows may omit the clone size; those that give it use once, few, many or a size class.

.	.	TRBV5-1	TRBJ2-2	CASSLLQNTGELFF	TGCGCCAGCAGCTTGTTACAGAACACCGGGGAGCTGTTTTTT
TRBD1	.	TRBV2	TRBJ1-3	CASNDRAAGNTIYF	TGTGCCAGCAACGACAGGGCGGCTGGAAACACCATATATTTT
.	.	TRBV6-6	TRBJ1-2	CASSYSQGDGYTF	TGTGCCAGCAGTTACTCTCAGGGAGATGGCTACACCTTC
.	.	TRBV27	TRBJ1-6	CASSFRRPESPLHF	TGTGCCAGCAGTTTTCGAAGGCCCGAGTCACCCCTCCACTTT
.	.	TRBV7-6	TRBJ2-5	CASSLLGQETQYF	TGTGCCAGCAGCTTATTAGGCCAAGAGACCCAGTACTTC
.	.	TRBV12-2	TRBJ2-1	CASRLDHLSHGVCFEQFF	TGTGCAAGTCGCTTAGATCATTTATCCCATGGTGTCTGCTTTGAGCAGTTCTTC
TRBD1	few	TRBV5-6	TRBJ1-1	CASSLFAGGTEAFF	TGTGCCAGCAGCTTGTTCGCAGGGGGTACTGAAGCTTTCTTT
.	once	TRBV2	TRBJ2-7	CASSLDRRGLEQYF	TGTGCCAGCAGTCTTGACAGGAGGGGGCTCGAGCAGTACTTC
.	.	TRBV29-1	TRBJ2-7	CSVGSDEQYF	TGCAGCGTTGGCTCTGACGAGCAGTACTTC
.	.	TRBV19	TRBJ1-3	CASSRPGSARGSGNTIYF	TGTGCCAGTAGTAGGCCAGGATCCGCGCGGGGCTCTGGAAACACCATATATTTT
.	.	TRBV5-1	TRBJ1-1	CASSQGQKNTEAFF	TGCGCCAGCAGCCAAGGACAGAAGAACACTGAAGCTTTCTTT
.	.	TRBV6-1	TRBJ2-7	CASIRTDSYEQYF	TGTGCCAGCATTCGGACAGATTCCTACGAGCAGTACTTC
TRBD2	once	TRBV4-1	TRBJ2-1	CASSQGRLAGGPGNEQFF	TGCGCCAGCAGCCAAGGGAGACTAGCGGGAGGGCCGGGCAATGAGCAGTTCTTC
.	medium-sized	TRBV7-9	TRBJ1-2	CASSSDGGWYTF	TGTGCCAGCAGTTCTGACGGGGGGTGGTACACCTTC
.	.	TRBV4-2	TRBJ2-5	CASSQPGETQYF	TGTGCCAGCAGCCAACCAGGGGAGACCCAGTACTTC
.	once	TRBV7-9	TRBJ2-3	CASSLVGTDTQYF	TGTGCCAGCAGCTTAGTCGGAACAGATACGCAGTATTTT
.	.	TRBV7-9	TRBJ2-5	CASSLGGDSKETQYF	TGTGCCAGCAGCTTAGGCGGCGACTCAAAAGAGACCCAGTACTTC
.	.	TRBV9	TRBJ2-1	CASSVTHISPSEQFF	TGTGCCAGCAGCGTAACTCATATCTCTCCGAGTGAGCAGTTCTTC
TRBD1	.	TRBV5-4	TRBJ2-3	CATVDRASDTQYF	TGTGCCACCGTGGACAGGGCATCAGATACGCAGTATTTT
TRBD2	.	TRBV30	TRBJ2-7	CAWSPSGGAYEQYF	TGTGCCTGGAGTCCCAGCGGGGGGGCTTACGAGCAGTACTTC
.	.	TRBV6-4	TRBJ2-7	CASSDQNRDTSYEQYF	TGTGCCAGCAGTGACCAAAACCGGGACACCTCCTACGAGCAGTACTTC
TRBD1	.	TRBV7-2	TRBJ2-5	CASSLAGTGFGQYF	TGTGCCAGCAGCTTAGCCGGGACAGGGTTCGGCCAGTACTTC
.	.	TRBV5-1	TRBJ1-2	CASSSSRGVEYTF	TGCGCCAGCAGCTCCAGCCGGGGGGTGGAATACACCTTC
.	.	TRBV28	TRBJ1-1	CASSLPKGRDTEAFF	TGTGCCAGCAGTTTACCGAAAGGGAGGGACACTGAAGCTTTCTTT
TRBD2	.	TRBV9	TRBJ2-3	CASSLQAGGRTDTQYF	TGTGCCAGCAGCTTGCAAGCGGGGGGGCGCACAGATACGCAGTATTTT
.	.	TRBV2	TRBJ2-2	CASSENTNTGELFF	TGTGCCAGCAGTGAAAACACCAACACCGGGGAGCTGTTTTTT
.	.	TRBV2	TRBJ2-7	CASNIPAQSSYEQYF	TGTGCCAGCAATATTCCGGCGCAGAGCTCCTACGAGCAGTACTTC
TRBD1	.	TRBV25-1	TRBJ1-1	CASSGTGGDDTEAFF	TGTGCCAGCAGTGGGACAGGGGGTGATGACACTGAAGCTTTCTTT
TRBD2	.	TRBV28	TRBJ2-1	CASSQTSGSVRNEQFF	TGTGCCAGCAGCCAGACTAGCGGGAGCGTTAGGAATGAGCAGTTCTTC
TRBD1	.	TRBV11-2	TRBJ2-1	CASSSYGQVGNEQFF	TGTGCCAGCAGCTCCTACGGACAGGTCGGCAATGAGCAGTTCTTC
.	once	TRBV7-3	TRBJ2-3	CASSPSPGASTDTQYF	TGTGCCAGCAGCCCAAGTCCGGGGGCAAGCACAGATACGCAGTATTTT
TRBD1	.	TRBV18	TRBJ2-5	CASSPRQGSGQETQYF	TGTGCCAGCTCCCCAAGACAGGGAAGTGGTCAAGAGACCCAGTACTTC
.	once	TRBV6-5	TRBJ1-6	CASRLLDRWSLHF	TGTGCCAGCAGACTCTTGGACCGCTGGTCCCTCCACTTT
TRBD1	.	TRBV5-1	TRBJ2-2	CASSGRQGGTGELFF	TGCGCCAGCAGCGGCCGACAGGGGGGCACCGGGGAGCTGTTTTTT
.	few	TRBV5-6	TRBJ1-1	CASSLAGPLGAAFF	TGTGCCAGCAGCTTGGCCGGTCCTCTTGGTGCAGCTTTCTTT
.	few	TRBV7-3	TRBJ2-6	CASSFGNSGANVLTF	TGTGCCAGCAGCTTCGGAAACTCTGGGGCCAACGTCCTGACTTTC
TRBD1	.	TRBV4-1	TRBJ2-7	CASSPKWDRVDEQYF	TGCGCCAGCAGCCCAAAGTGGGACAGGGTCGACGAGCAGTACTTC
.	.	TRBV30	TRBJ1-2	CAWIPLGTGEGKGYTF	TGTGCCTGGATCCCGTTAGGCACGGGAGAAGGGAAAGGCTACACCTTC
.	.	TRBV30	TRBJ1-4	CAGLLTDPELFF	TGTGCCGGACTCTTGACCGATCCGGAACTGTTTTTT
.	.	TRBV5-4	TRBJ2-3	CASSLPEGTDTQYF	TGTGCCAGCAGCTTACCGGAGGGAACAGATACGCAGTATTTT
.	.	TRBV4-3	TRBJ1-1	CASSQGDIRNTEAFF	TGCGCCAGCAGCCAAGGAGATATCAGGAACACTGAAGCTTTCTTT
TRBD1	.	TRBV28	TRBJ1-2	CASASDRGGYGYTF	TGTGCCAGCGCCTCGGACAGGGGTGGGTATGGCTACACCTTC
.	medium-sized	TRBV6-4	TRBJ2-3	CASSGREGDTQYF	TGTGCCAGCAGTGGTCGGGAAGGAGATACGCAGTATTTT
.	.	TRBV7-2	TRBJ1-6	CASGWVNSPLHF	TGTGCCAGCGGGTGGGTCAATTCACCCCTCCACTTT
.	.	TRBV19	TRBJ2-7	CASSIDGGSYEQYF	TGTGCCAGTAGTATAGACGGCGGCAGCTACGAGCAGTACTTC
.	.	TRBV7-2	TRBJ1-1	CASSLTGVRTEAFF	TGTGCCAGCAGCTTAACCGGGGTTCGGACTGAAGCTTTCTTT